This T cell receptor beta chain originates from a study of cytomegalovirus exposure and HLA in healthy donors. Study-level information: There were 350 to 400 genotyped donors. Of these, roughly 82% fell in the genetic ancestry cluster associated with self-reported Caucasian donors. Study-wide points: Follow-up analysis later connected one missense variant in DCLRE1C with trimming of TCR beta V- and J-genes. There were reportedly fewer N-insertions in an Asian-associated ancestry cluster than the roughly 670-donor mean, in a later analysis.

The CDR3 totals 13 residues. Trimming took 6 bases from V and 5 from J, leaving 14 bases between them. Germline lookup yields CDR1 SGHKS and CDR2 YYEKEE (reference sequence). PCR primers comprised 60 Vbeta and 13 Jbeta primers. Assay used: immunoSEQ multiplex PCR; TCRdb lists only in-frame clones, some missing. Counted here are more than 90,000 clones, approximately 70% occurring once; the ten biggest clones make up 0.85% to 0.9%. This clone was seen just once. Its antigen is not identified. The sequenced sample consisted of PBMCs. The rearrangement uses TRBV5-5 and TRBJ1-1, with D perhaps TRBD1 (5 bases). This TCR came from a woman in her twenties or thirties in good health and CMV-seronegative. CDR3 sequence reads: CASTGRGGTEAFF. Here the CDR3 DNA reads TGTGCCAGCACCGGCCGCGGGGGAACTGAAGCTTTCTTT.